This T cell receptor (beta chain) is from a study of T cell changes during pregnancy in multiple sclerosis (dated by TCRdb to about 2019). Concerning the study at large: The study looked at changes in the T cell repertoire across pregnancy in women with multiple sclerosis.

About this clone itself: The target of this receptor is not known. No quality values exist for individual bases; no much larger clone is one base distant.

V is shortened by 4 bases, J by 3 bases, and the region joining them spans 3 bases. Taken from the germline V gene, the CDR1 and CDR2 loops are SQVTM and ANQGSEA. The CDR3 contains 11 residues, cysteine and phenylalanine counted. Of all the DNA, just the CDR3 is kept, 33 bases in frame from base 1. The library was obtained by the immunoSEQ multiplex PCR assay. TCRdb took this table from immuneACCESS and kept in-frame rearrangements with V and J called. Such tables lack part of the clones; where checked against another copy, unresolved V genes explain under half of the gap, and the rest is unexplained. This sample has some 110,000 clones in its table, and just under 95% of those were observed once. The ten top clones hold roughly 1.5% of the sample.

Here the chain combines TRBV29-1 and TRBJ2-2; the D segment cannot be called with confidence. The input for sequencing was peripheral blood, taken after pregnancy. The clonotype comes from a female donor with multiple sclerosis, enrolled in a pregnancy study. The CDR3 here reads CSVADTGELFF. The DNA sequence is TGCAGCGTTGCAGACACCGGGGAGCTGTTTTTT.